These 27 T cell receptor beta chains originate from one sample sequenced in a study of radiotherapy plus CTLA-4 blockade in lung cancer listed by TCRdb under 2018. Libraries were made using the immunoSEQ multiplex PCR assay. Imported from immuneACCESS, the table was reduced by TCRdb to in-frame sequences with V and J called. These copies leave out some clones; in studies compared against another copy, an unresolved V gene accounts for under half, and the cause of the remainder is not known. The sample data list about 15,000 clones, and approximately 76% of these were observed just once. The ten top clones hold roughly 53% of the sample. The specimen was peripheral blood, collected from a patient treated with radiotherapy plus ipilimumab. These receptor sequences come from a human donor with non-small cell lung cancer whose response to radiotherapy plus ipilimumab could not be evaluated.

This chain connects TRBV19 to TRBJ1-5; D is ambiguous. Germline assignment: CDR1 LNHDA and CDR2 SQIVND (reference sequence). The CDR3 sequence is 15 residues long. Trimming took off 2 bases at V and 4 bases at J, with 12 bases between the two ends. The CDR3 protein is CASSIPELRNQPQHF. CDR3 DNA sequence: TGTGCCAGTAGTATACCGGAACTGAGGAATCAGCCCCAGCATTTT.

This clone was found a few times. CDR3 region: CASSPIGVKNTIYF. CDR3 in DNA: TGTGCCAGCAGCCCTATCGGGGTCAAAAACACCATATATTTT. The V and J genes are TRBV28 and TRBJ1-3, with D unclear. V lost 6 bases, J lost 6 bases, and 15 bases lay in between. Germline loops: CDR1 MDHEN, CDR2 SYDVKM. This CDR3 is 14 amino acids long. The entire variable domain, with the rest obtained from reference TRBV28 and TRBJ1-3, is as follows: DVKVTQSSRYLVKRTGEKVFLECVQDMDHENMFWYRQDPGLGLRLIYFSYDVKMKEKGDIPEGYSVSREKKERFSLILESASTNQTSMYLCASSPIGVKNTIYFGEGSWLTVV.

The V call is TRBV7-2, the J call TRBJ1-5, with 8 bases matching TRBD1. CDR1 is SGHTA and CDR2 is FQGNSA in the germline V gene. Germline trimming cut 5 bases from V and 5 bases from J; bases unmatched to any gene: 5. The CDR3 is 14 amino acids. The CDR3 coding sequence is TGTGCCAGCAGCCGGACAGGGATCTATCAGCCCCAGCATTTT. Its protein product is CASSRTGIYQPQHF. The full variable domain, completed using reference TRBV7-2 and TRBJ1-5, is GAGVSQSPSNKVTEKGKDVELRCDPISGHTALYWYRQSLGQGLEFLIYFQGNSAPDKSGLPSDRFSAERTGGSVSTLTIQRTQQEDSAVYLCASSRTGIYQPQHFGDGTRLSIL.

This chain joins TRBV9 and TRBJ2-6; D call uncertain. CDR3 size: 14 residues. The V gene's germline CDR1 is SGDLS and CDR2 YYNGEE. V lost 2 bases, J lost 1 base, and 4 bases lay in between. CDR3 residues: CASSVQSGANVLTF. The DNA of the CDR3 is TGTGCCAGCAGCGTCCAGTCTGGGGCCAACGTCCTGACTTTC.

The V and J genes are TRBV5-4 and TRBJ2-5; 7 bases fit TRBD1. The length of the CDR3 is 13 residues. CDR1 and CDR2 from the germline V gene are SGHNT and YYREEE (reference sequence). J lost 5 bases, V lost 5 bases, and 6 bases had no gene match. CDR3 sequence reads: CASSYRGEETQYF. The CDR3 DNA reads TGTGCCAGCAGTTACAGGGGTGAGGAGACCCAGTACTTC.

This clone is classed as medium-sized. The rearrangement joins TRBV19 to TRBJ2-1; no reliable D call. V lost 0 bases to trimming and J lost 15 bases, with 9 bases between them. This CDR3 is built from 11 residues. The germline CDR1 and CDR2 sequences are LNHDA and SQIVND (reference sequence). DNA for the CDR3: TGTGCCAGTAGTATAGATAGAGGTCTGTTCTTC. The encoded protein is CASSIDRGLFF.

The chain is built from TRBV2 and TRBJ1-1; 9 nucleotides agree with TRBD1. Germline values: CDR1 SNHLY, CDR2 FYNNEI. V gave up 6 bases and J gave up 4 bases; unmatched junction bases: 9. CDR3 length: 15 amino acids. The CDR3 sequence: CASRLWTGVGTEAFF. Here the CDR3 DNA reads TGTGCCAGCAGACTCTGGACAGGGGTAGGCACTGAAGCTTTCTTT.

The DNA of the CDR3 is TGTGCCAGCAACACGTACCGCGGCAGGGGGCTCTCTGGGAACACCGGGGAGCTGTTTTTT. Translation: CASNTYRGRGLSGNTGELFF. This chain joins TRBV7-3 and TRBJ2-2, with 8 nucleotides matching TRBD1. The CDR3 extends over 20 amino acids. The V gene end was trimmed by 7 bases and the J gene end by 1 base; junction bases not matched to a gene: 20. Germline-derived CDR1 and CDR2 are SGHTA and FQGTGA.

This chain uses TRBV19 with TRBJ2-7; 8 bases are a match to TRBD1. This CDR3 contains 14 residues. The junction had 8 bases not matched to a gene; V was cut back by 5 bases and J by 5 bases. The V gene's germline CDR1 is LNHDA and CDR2 SQIVND (reference sequence). The CDR3 DNA reads as TGTGCCAGTAGTCCCTGGACAGGGAGTAACGAGCAGTACTTC. It is translated as CASSPWTGSNEQYF.

This clone was recorded a few times. V is TRBV30 and J is TRBJ2-1, with D possibly matching TRBD2 (6 bases). The CDR3 runs to 15 residues. Germline-derived CDR1 and CDR2 are GTSNPN and SVGIG (reference sequence). Between the trimmed V and J ends, which lost 2 bases and 5 bases, there was a span of 16 bases. CDR3 nucleotides: TGTGCCTGGAGTAGGAGGGCTAGCGACCACAATGAGCAGTTCTTC. Amino acid sequence: CAWSRRASDHNEQFF. Together with reference TRBV30 and TRBJ2-1, the CDR3 gives the full variable domain: SQTIHQWPATLVQPVGSPLSLECTVEGTSNPNLYWYRQAAGRGLQLLFYSVGIGQISSEVPQNLSASRPQDRQFILSSKKLLLSDSGFYLCAWSRRASDHNEQFFGPGTRLTVL.

V usage is TRBV30 and J usage is TRBJ2-3; TRBD2 matches at 8 bases. This CDR3 region has 15 residues. After removal of 0 bases from V and 5 bases from J, the junction contained 7 bases not matched to a gene. Per germline, CDR1 GTSNPN and CDR2 SVGIG (reference sequence). DNA of the CDR3: TGTGCCTGGAGTGTAAAACGGGGGGGCCGAGATACGCAGTATTTT. Protein sequence: CAWSVKRGGRDTQYF.

This clone was counted a few times. The CDR3 sequence: CASSVNRDNEQFF. The CDR3 region has the DNA TGTGCCAGCAGTGTAAACAGGGACAATGAGCAGTTCTTC. J is TRBJ2-1 and V is TRBV6-1; D possibly corresponds to TRBD1 (6 bases). The CDR3 length is 13 residues. The V gene lost 4 bases and the J gene lost 5 bases, with 9 bases spanning the gap. The germline V gene has CDR1 MNHNS and CDR2 SASEGT.

The chain joins TRBV13 to TRBJ2-7, with 10 bases fitting TRBD2. V was clipped by 5 bases and J by 6 bases; unmatched bases: 16. The germline V gene encodes CDR1 PRHDT and CDR2 FYEKMQ (reference sequence). This CDR3 region has 17 residues. The CDR3 spells CASSAERPAGGGSEQYF. CDR3 sequence (DNA): TGTGCCAGCAGCGCCGAGAGGCCAGCGGGGGGGGGATCCGAGCAGTACTTC.

The rearrangement joins TRBV19 to TRBJ1-1, with D uncertain. Trimming took 5 bases from V and 1 from J, leaving 5 bases between them. Germline V gene lookup returns CDR1 LNHDA and CDR2 SQIVND (reference sequence). CDR3 size: 12 residues. DNA of the CDR3: TGTGCCAGTAGTTACAGGAACACTGAAGCTTTCTTT. Protein product: CASSYRNTEAFF.

V gene TRBV6-1 combines with J gene TRBJ2-7; TRBD1 is a possible D gene (6 bases). Germline V CDR1 and CDR2: MNHNS, SASEGT. This CDR3 comprises 14 residues. Trimming stripped 7 bases from V and 3 bases from J, with 16 bases between. CDR3 in amino acids: CASNLQGSNYEQYF. DNA for the CDR3: TGTGCCAGCAACCTACAGGGATCAAACTACGAGCAGTACTTC.

The chain recombines TRBV6-5 with TRBJ2-2, with 9 bases matching TRBD1. V dropped 4 bases and J dropped 6; count of bases not matched to a gene: 3. The CDR3 is made up of 14 amino acids. The germline V gene has CDR1 MNHEY and CDR2 SVGAGI. The CDR3, as DNA: TGTGCCAGCAGTTGGACAGGGGATGCCGGGGAGCTGTTTTTT. This gives the protein CASSWTGDAGELFF.

This clone is termed medium-sized (0.01 to 0.1%). This chain joins TRBV11-2 and TRBJ1-1; D remains unclear. The CDR3 totals 15 residues. Germline V gives CDR1 SGHAT, CDR2 FQNNGV. V was cut by 0 bases and J by 1 base, with 9 bases left in between. The CDR3 loop is CASSLERAGNTEAFF. For the CDR3, the DNA is TGTGCCAGCAGCTTAGAACGGGCGGGGAACACTGAAGCTTTCTTT. Based on the CDR3 plus reference TRBV11-2 and TRBJ1-1, the full variable domain is EAGVAQSPRYKIIEKRQSVAFWCNPISGHATLYWYQQILGQGPKLLIQFQNNGVVDDSQLPKDRFSAERLKGVDSTLKIQPAKLEDSAVYLCASSLERAGNTEAFFGQGTRLTVV.

This chain connects TRBV18 to TRBJ1-6; D is perhaps TRBD1 (6 bases). The V and J ends lost 4 bases and 0 bases respectively, with 10 bases between them. The CDR3 is 16 amino acids. Germline CDR1 KGHSH, CDR2 LQKENI. The CDR3 coding sequence is TGTGCCAGCTCACGACAGGATAGCTCCTATAATTCACCCCTCCACTTT. Protein product: CASSRQDSSYNSPLHF.

The rearrangement links TRBV5-5 to TRBJ2-5; 9 positions match TRBD1. The CDR3 runs to 15 residues. Looked up from germline, CDR1 is SGHKS and CDR2 is YYEKEE (reference sequence). V was pared by 4 bases and J by 4 bases, with 8 bases of the junction left unmatched. The CDR3 sequence is CASSQQTGGGETQYF. In nucleotides, the CDR3 is TGTGCCAGCAGCCAACAGACAGGGGGAGGAGAGACCCAGTACTTC. The variable domain in full, with the rest retrieved from reference TRBV5-5 and TRBJ2-5, is DAGVTQSPTHLIKTRGQQVTLRCSPISGHKSVSWYQQVLGQGPQFIFQYYEKEERGRGNFPDRFSARQFPNYSSELNVNALLLGDSALYLCASSQQTGGGETQYFGPGTRLLVL.

The chain joins TRBV28 to TRBJ1-1; TRBD1 matches 10 bases. Looked up from germline, CDR1 is MDHEN and CDR2 is SYDVKM. The CDR3 is 13 amino acids. V shed 7 bases and J 5 bases; nucleotides not matched to a gene: 4. CDR3 loop: CASIRQGATEAFF. The CDR3 DNA reads as TGTGCCAGCATAAGACAGGGGGCGACTGAAGCTTTCTTT.

V gene TRBV19 combines with J gene TRBJ2-3; D is perhaps TRBD2 (6 bases). The CDR3 covers 15 residues. From germline, CDR1 is LNHDA and CDR2 SQIVND (reference sequence). Trimming removed 5 bases at V and 1 base at J, with 13 bases between. In DNA, the CDR3 is TGTGCCAGTAGTGCGGGTGCTAGCGGCACAGATACGCAGTATTTT. Protein: CASSAGASGTDTQYF.

This clone has only a few counts. V gene TRBV2 combines with J gene TRBJ2-3; 7 nucleotides match TRBD1. Trimming took 8 bases from V and 3 from J; bases not matched to a gene: 8. CDR3 length: 14 amino acids. CDR1 SNHLY and CDR2 FYNNEI come from the germline V gene. CDR3 protein: CASLRDSNTDTQYF. The CDR3 DNA is TGTGCCAGCCTCAGGGACAGTAATACAGATACGCAGTATTTT. The whole variable domain, filled in from reference TRBV2 and TRBJ2-3, reads EPEVTQTPSHQVTQMGQEVILRCVPISNHLYFYWYRQILGQKVEFLVSFYNNEISEKSEIFDDQFSVERPDGSNFTLKIRSTKLEDSAMYFCASLRDSNTDTQYFGPGTRLTVL.

This clone was counted a few times. V and J are TRBV5-1 and TRBJ2-7; D may be TRBD1 (7 bases). The length of the CDR3 is 17 residues. V dropped 4 bases and J dropped 2 bases, with 22 bases sitting between them. Germline assignment: CDR1 SGHRS and CDR2 YFSETQ. CDR3 sequence: CASSPSGRDRRTYEQYF. The CDR3 coding sequence is TGCGCCAGCAGCCCAAGCGGGCGGGACAGACGGACCTACGAGCAGTACTTC.

The V call is TRBV19, the J call TRBJ2-2, with no clear D. CDR1 is LNHDA and CDR2 is SQIVND in the germline V gene (reference sequence). The CDR3 is 11 amino acids. Trimming removed 9 bases at V and 1 base at J, with 3 bases between. In DNA, the CDR3 is TGTGCCAGCGGGAACACCGGGGAGCTGTTTTTT. It codes for CASGNTGELFF.

The chain uses TRBV7-8 and TRBJ1-5; 8 bases are a match to TRBD1. CDR3 length equals 16 residues. V gave up 5 bases and J gave up 2 bases; unmatched junction bases: 8. CDR1 SGHVS and CDR2 FQNEAQ come from the germline V gene. CDR3: CASSPHLDRGNQPQHF. In DNA form, the CDR3 reads TGTGCCAGCAGCCCCCACCTGGACAGGGGCAATCAGCCCCAGCATTTT.

The J gene is TRBJ2-2, the V gene TRBV4-2; maybe TRBD2 (5 bases). The CDR3 consists of 14 residues. V was pared by 0 bases and J by 6 bases, with 8 bases between. Germline CDR1 LGHNA, CDR2 YNFKEQ. The chain's CDR3 is CASSQDRGPGELFF. DNA of the CDR3: TGTGCCAGCAGCCAAGATCGGGGTCCCGGGGAGCTGTTTTTT.

There are a few counts of this clone. The chain carries TRBV7-9 and TRBJ1-5; D is uncertain. The CDR3 is 14 amino acids. Germline V CDR1 and CDR2: SEHNR, FQNEAQ (reference sequence). V lost 1 base, J lost 6 bases, and 10 bases lay in between. The CDR3 spells CASSLGVGPQPQHF. The CDR3, as DNA: TGTGCCAGCAGCTTAGGGGTGGGCCCTCAGCCCCAGCATTTT.